This T cell receptor (beta chain) was profiled in a study of Graves' ophthalmopathy and Graves' hyperthyroidism. Findings and limits, study-wide: Blood samples also showed most expanded thyroid clonotypes exceeding 0.001 frequency.

The diagnosis combined clinical symptoms, thyroxine, TRAb, thyroid ultrasound and orbital computed tomography scans. Germline CDR1 and CDR2: DFQATT and SNEGSKA (reference sequence). The CDR3 loop spans 14 amino acids. With 0 bases removed from V and 7 bases from J, the gap between germline ends came to 12 bases. About this clonotype: The antigen remains unidentified.

The study amplified TCR beta CDR3 regions using RNA transcripts. Scientists carried out first-round RT-PCR using HTBI primers and then a second-round multiplex PCR. TCRdb processed the multiplex PCR reads anew with MiXCR; each CDR3 protein has one entry. The table records about 740,000 distinct CDR3 sequences, 35% to 50% of them present only once. This rearrangement joins TRBV20-1 to TRBJ1-4; D may be TRBD1 (6 bases). The sequenced material came from peripheral blood. The clonotype was recovered from an adult man with Graves' ophthalmopathy. The CDR3 region is CSAREPQGGEKLFF. CDR3 coding DNA: TGCAGTGCTAGAGAGCCACAGGGTGGTGAAAAACTGTTTTTT.